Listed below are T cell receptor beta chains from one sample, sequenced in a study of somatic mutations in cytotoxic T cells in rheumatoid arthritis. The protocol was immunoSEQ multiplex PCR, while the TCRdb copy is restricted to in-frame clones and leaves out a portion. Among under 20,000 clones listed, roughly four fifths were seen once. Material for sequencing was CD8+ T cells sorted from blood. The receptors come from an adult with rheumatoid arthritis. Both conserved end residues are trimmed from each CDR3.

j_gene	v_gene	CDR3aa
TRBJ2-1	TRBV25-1	ASEKRDAYNEQF
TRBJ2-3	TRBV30	AWSWTGGSGDTQY
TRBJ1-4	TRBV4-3	ASSQEGTVNEKLF
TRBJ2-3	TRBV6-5	ASSLTGGLRDTQY
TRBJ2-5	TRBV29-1	SVENRDRPVGTQY
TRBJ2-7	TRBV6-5	ASRPYIGPYEQY
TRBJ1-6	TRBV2	ASIGTGGAGNSPLH
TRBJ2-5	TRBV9	ASRQGGGETQY
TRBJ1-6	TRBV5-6	ASSLVGSSYNSPLH
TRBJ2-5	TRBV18	ASSPGDWGTQY
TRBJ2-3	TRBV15	ATSSPAQRGSLPADTQY
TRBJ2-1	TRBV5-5	ASNPQGPSSYNEQF
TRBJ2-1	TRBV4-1	ASSPREEQVGDEQF
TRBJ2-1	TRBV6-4	ASSPTSGAANEQF
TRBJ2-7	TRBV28	ASRGEVLTYEQY
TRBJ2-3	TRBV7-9	ASSSPGQGSTDTQY
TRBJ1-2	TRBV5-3	ARSIKTGVYT
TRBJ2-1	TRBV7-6	ASSFRVSGVRNEQF
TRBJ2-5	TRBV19	ASSTRTSVNQETQY
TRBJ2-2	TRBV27	ASSLFVNTGELF
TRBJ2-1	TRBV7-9	ASSNVAAEQF
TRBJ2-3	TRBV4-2	ASSQDFGGTDTQY
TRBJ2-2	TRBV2	ASSGPDQVTGELF
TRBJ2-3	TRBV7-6	ASSLGPQRGGTDTQY
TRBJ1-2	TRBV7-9	ASSSPPDRANYGYI
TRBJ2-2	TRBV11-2	ASSLGQTTGELF
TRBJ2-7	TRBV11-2	ASSLSPGTYEQY
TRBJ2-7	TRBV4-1	ASSQESLYEQY
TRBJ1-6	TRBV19	ASSIPPGSPLH
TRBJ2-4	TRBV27	ASSLGGAWDRNIQY
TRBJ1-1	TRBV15	ATSRDGEAPTEAF
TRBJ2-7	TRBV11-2	ASSLGSYWGYEQY
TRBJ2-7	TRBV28	AIKGGYEQY
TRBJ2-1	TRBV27	ASSPGTSGTNEQF
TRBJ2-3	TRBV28	ASSGQGDIADTQY
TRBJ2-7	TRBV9	ASSVRQGHEQY
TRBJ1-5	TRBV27	ASVAGRQPQH
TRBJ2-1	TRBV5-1	ASMELGEQF
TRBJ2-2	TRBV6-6	ASSSVARVNTGELF
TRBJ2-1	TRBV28	ASSFSRDEQF
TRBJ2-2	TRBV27	ASSSSSQVYTGELF
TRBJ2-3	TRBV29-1	SAVGGDADTQY
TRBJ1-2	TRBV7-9	ASSLRDREVDYGYT
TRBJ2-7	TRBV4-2	ASSQANRPYEQY
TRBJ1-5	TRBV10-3	ANPGSRGDNQPQH
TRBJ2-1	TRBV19	ASSIERRVQF
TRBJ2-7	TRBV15	ATSRAADYYEQY
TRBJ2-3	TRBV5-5	ASSTGTNDDTQY
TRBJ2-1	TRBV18	ASSPKSGDRF
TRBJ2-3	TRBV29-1	SVEPGLAGVRDTQY
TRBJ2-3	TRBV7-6	ASSLGGKNWDTQY
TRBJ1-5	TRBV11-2	ASSPGQNQPQH
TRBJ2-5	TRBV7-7	ASSRGTGEETQY
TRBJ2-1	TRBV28	ASSPQAGLMF
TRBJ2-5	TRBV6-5	ASTQFRGETQY
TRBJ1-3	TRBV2	ASSESGSGNTIY